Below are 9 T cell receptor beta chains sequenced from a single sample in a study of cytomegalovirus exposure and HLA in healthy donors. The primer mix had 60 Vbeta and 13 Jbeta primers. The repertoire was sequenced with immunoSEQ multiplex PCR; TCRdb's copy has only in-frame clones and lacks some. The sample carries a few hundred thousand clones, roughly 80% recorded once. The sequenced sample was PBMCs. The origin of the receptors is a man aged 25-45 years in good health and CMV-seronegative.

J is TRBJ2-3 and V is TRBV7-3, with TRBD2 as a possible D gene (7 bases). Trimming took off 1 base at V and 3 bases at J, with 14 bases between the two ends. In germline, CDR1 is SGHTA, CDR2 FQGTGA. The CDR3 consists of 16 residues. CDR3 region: CASSLSIGGATDTQYF. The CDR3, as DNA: TGTGCCAGCAGCTTAAGTATAGGGGGGGCGACAGATACGCAGTATTTT.

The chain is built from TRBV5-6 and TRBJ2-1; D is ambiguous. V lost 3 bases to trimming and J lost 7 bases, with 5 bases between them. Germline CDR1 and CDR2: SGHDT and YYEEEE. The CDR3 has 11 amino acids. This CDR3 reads CASSSRNEQFF. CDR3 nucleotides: TGTGCCAGCAGCTCGAGGAATGAGCAGTTCTTC.

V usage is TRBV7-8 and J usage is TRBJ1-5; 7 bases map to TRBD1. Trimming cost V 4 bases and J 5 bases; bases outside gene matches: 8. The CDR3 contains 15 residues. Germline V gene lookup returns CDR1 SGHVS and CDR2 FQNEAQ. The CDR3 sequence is CASSSQGGRDQPQHF. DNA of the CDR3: TGTGCCAGCAGCTCCCAGGGGGGTCGGGATCAGCCCCAGCATTTT.

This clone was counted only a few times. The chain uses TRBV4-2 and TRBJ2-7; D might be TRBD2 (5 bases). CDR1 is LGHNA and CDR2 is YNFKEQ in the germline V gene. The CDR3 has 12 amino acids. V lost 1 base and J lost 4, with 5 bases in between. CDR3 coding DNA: TGTGCCAGCAGCCAAGGAGGGTACGAGCAGTACTTC. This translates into CASSQGGYEQYF.

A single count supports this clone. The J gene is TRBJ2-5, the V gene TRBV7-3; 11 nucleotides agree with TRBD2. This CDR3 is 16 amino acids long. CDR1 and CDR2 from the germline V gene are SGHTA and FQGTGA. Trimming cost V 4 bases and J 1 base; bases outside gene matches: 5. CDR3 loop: CASSSLAGAAQETQYF. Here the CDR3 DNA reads TGTGCCAGCAGCTCACTAGCGGGGGCCGCCCAAGAGACCCAGTACTTC.

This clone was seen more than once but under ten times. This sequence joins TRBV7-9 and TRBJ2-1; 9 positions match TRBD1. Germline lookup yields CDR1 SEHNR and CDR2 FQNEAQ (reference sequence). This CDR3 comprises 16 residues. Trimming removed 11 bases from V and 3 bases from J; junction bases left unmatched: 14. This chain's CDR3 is CASQGGPGQGYNEQFF. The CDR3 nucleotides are TGTGCCTCCCAGGGGGGCCCGGGACAGGGCTACAATGAGCAGTTCTTC.

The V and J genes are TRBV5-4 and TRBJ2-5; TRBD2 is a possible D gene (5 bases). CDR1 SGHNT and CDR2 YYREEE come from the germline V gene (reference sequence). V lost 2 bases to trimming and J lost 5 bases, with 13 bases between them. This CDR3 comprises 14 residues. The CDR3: CASSFFGRGETQYF. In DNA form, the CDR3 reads TGTGCCAGCAGCTTTTTCGGTAGAGGGGAGACCCAGTACTTC.

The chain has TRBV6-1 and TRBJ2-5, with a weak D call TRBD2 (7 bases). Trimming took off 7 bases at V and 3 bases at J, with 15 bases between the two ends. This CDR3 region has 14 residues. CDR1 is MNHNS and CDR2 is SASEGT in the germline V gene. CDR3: CASKGGPREETQYF. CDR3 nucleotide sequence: TGTGCCAGCAAGGGGGGGCCAAGAGAAGAGACCCAGTACTTC.

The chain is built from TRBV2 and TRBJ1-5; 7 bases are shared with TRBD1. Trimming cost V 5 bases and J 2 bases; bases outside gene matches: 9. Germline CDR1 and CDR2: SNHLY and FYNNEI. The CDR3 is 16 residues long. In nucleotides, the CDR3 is TGTGCCAGCAGTAGGGGACAGAGAGTGGGCAATCAGCCCCAGCATTTT. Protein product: CASSRGQRVGNQPQHF.